Below, 8 T cell receptor beta chains from the same sample are listed, as sequenced in a study of cytomegalovirus exposure and HLA in healthy donors. PCR used 60 Vbeta primers and 13 Jbeta primers. The assay was immunoSEQ multiplex PCR, and TCRdb's table has in-frame clones only and misses some. Among some 130,000 clones listed, 74% were seen once. Sequenced sample: PBMCs. Receptor source: a woman aged 45-59 years in good health and CMV-seropositive.

The DNA for the CDR3 is TGTGCCAGCAGCAACACGGGCAGCGGGGGGGCTAACATTCAGTACTTC. It is translated as CASSNTGSGGANIQYF. V gene TRBV9 combines with J gene TRBJ2-4; the match to TRBD2 covers 10 bases. Trimming took 4 bases from V and 7 from J; bases not matched to a gene: 11. The CDR3 contains 16 residues. In germline, CDR1 is SGDLS, CDR2 YYNGEE.

The chain is built from TRBV2 and TRBJ1-6; unclear D gene. Trimming removed 3 bases at V and 10 bases at J, with 16 bases between. Germline CDR1 and CDR2: SNHLY and FYNNEI. This CDR3 has 15 amino acids. CDR3: CASSDTGIGGSPLHF. The CDR3 DNA sequence: TGTGCCAGCAGTGACACCGGGATTGGTGGCTCACCCCTCCACTTT.

The gene calls are TRBV7-6 and TRBJ1-6, with D unclear. The V gene lost 1 base and the J gene lost 5 bases, with 9 bases spanning the gap. Germline assignment: CDR1 SGHVS and CDR2 FNYEAQ. The CDR3 covers 15 residues. The CDR3 coding sequence is TGTGCCAGCAGCTTAGAAGGCCGGGATAATTCACCCCTCCACTTT. Amino acid sequence: CASSLEGRDNSPLHF.

The rearrangement joins TRBV5-6 to TRBJ2-7, with 7 bases lining up with TRBD2. The trim removed 2 bases at V and 11 bases at J, leaving 10 bases unmatched. CDR3 size: 13 residues. The V gene's germline CDR1 is SGHDT and CDR2 YYEEEE. CDR3 in amino acids: CASSFSTAGDEYF. CDR3 nucleotide sequence: TGTGCCAGCAGCTTTAGTACGGCGGGAGACGAGTACTTC.

The rearrangement joins TRBV4-1 to TRBJ1-2, with a tentative D call TRBD1 (6 bases). Germline lookup yields CDR1 MGHRA and CDR2 YSYEKL. V was trimmed by 3 bases and J by 4 bases, leaving 15 bases between them. The CDR3 consists of 15 residues. Written as DNA, the CDR3 is TGCGCCAGCAGCCATCCGGGACACCGGAGCTATGGCTACACCTTC. It specifies CASSHPGHRSYGYTF.

The sample holds one count of this clone. The chain combines TRBV20-1 with TRBJ2-2; D is ambiguous. The length of the CDR3 is 11 residues. The germline V gene encodes CDR1 DFQATT and CDR2 SNEGSKA (reference sequence). V lost 5 bases, J lost 8 bases, and 9 bases lay in between. The CDR3 is CSAPDLGELFF. The DNA of the CDR3 is TGCAGTGCTCCAGATCTGGGGGAGCTGTTTTTT.

This clone was recorded once. The chain combines TRBV29-1 with TRBJ1-2, with D perhaps matching TRBD1 (6 bases). The V end lost 3 bases, the J end lost 4 bases, and 15 bases lay between the germline ends. The CDR3 consists of 14 residues. The germline gives CDR1 SQVTM, CDR2 ANQGSEA. As DNA, the CDR3 is TGCAGCGTTGAGGGCTGGGACATCCCCTATGGCTACACCTTC. This encodes CSVEGWDIPYGYTF. Complete variable domain (other parts from reference TRBV29-1 and TRBJ1-2): SAVISQKPSRDICQRGTSLTIQCQVDSQVTMMFWYRQQPGQSLTLIATANQGSEATYESGFVIDKFPISRPNLTFSTLTVSNMSPEDSSIYLCSVEGWDIPYGYTFGSGTRLTVV.

The rearrangement links TRBV19 to TRBJ1-5; 9 nucleotides align to TRBD1. The junction had 7 bases not matched to a gene; V was cut back by 3 bases and J by 1 base. The CDR3 extends over 17 amino acids. Germline-derived CDR1 and CDR2 are LNHDA and SQIVND (reference sequence). CDR3 protein: CASSIYRGQGSNQPQHF. The CDR3 DNA reads as TGTGCCAGTAGTATTTACAGGGGGCAAGGGAGCAATCAGCCCCAGCATTTT.